Here is one T cell receptor beta chain with its context. Its cognate antigen is unknown. The data belong to a study of T cell responses to AZD1222 COVID-19 vaccine. This CDR3 spans 14 amino acids. Trimming took 5 bases from V and 1 from J; bases not matched to a gene: 4. The germline V gene encodes CDR1 SEHNR and CDR2 FQNEAQ (reference sequence). Both about-4-week and about-12-week second-dose recipients were combined. General study findings and limits: The donors showed a predominance of white British ancestry and of females, with possible underestimation of clonal diversity. No day 14 peak samples; only post-peak repertoires were characterized.

The data were produced by immunoSEQ multiplex PCR, yet TCRdb's version contains in-frame clones alone and is incomplete. The sample lists 130,000 or so clones; 86% were seen once. The clonotype originates from an adult who received the AZD1222 COVID-19 vaccine. The starting material was peripheral blood, obtained 28 days after the second AZD1222 dose. The chain joins TRBV7-9 to TRBJ1-1; 7 bases align to TRBD1. The DNA of the CDR3 is TGTGCCAGCAGCCCAAGGACAGGGAACACTGAAGCTTTCTTT. It is translated as CASSPRTGNTEAFF. The whole variable domain, filled in from reference TRBV7-9 and TRBJ1-1, reads DTGVSQNPRHKITKRGQNVTFRCDPISEHNRLYWYRQTLGQGPEFLTYFQNEAQLEKSRLLSDRFSAERPKGSFSTLEIQRTEQGDSAMYLCASSPRTGNTEAFFGQGTRLTVV.